This TCR beta chain was captured by sequencing in a study of blood T cell repertoires in COVID-19. Trimming removed 4 bases at V and 2 bases at J, with 14 bases between. In germline, CDR1 is MRHNA, CDR2 SNTAGT. The CDR3 contains 15 residues. Some clones are missing from TCRdb's copy, which holds only in-frame ones; the method was immunoSEQ multiplex PCR. The table records around 30,000 clones, about 89% of them present only once. Specimen: peripheral blood. The chain recombines TRBV6-4 with TRBJ1-2, with D perhaps matching TRBD1 (6 bases). The source of this sequence is a woman aged 40 to 50 with active or convalescent COVID-19. CDR3 coding DNA: TGTGCCAGCAGTGCTCTCGCGACAGGCAACTATGGCTACACCTTC. Protein: CASSALATGNYGYTF.